The rows below give T cell receptor beta chains drawn from one sample of a study of T cells after yellow fever vaccination. TCRdb independently ran MiXCR on the 5' RACE reads; one entry per CDR3 protein. The table lists about 120,000 distinct CDR3 sequences, about 7% of them singletons. This specimen consisted of CD4+ T cells sorted from PBMCs, obtained approximately 47 days after the first yellow fever vaccination. These receptors originate from a man aged 18-30 years who received the YFV17D yellow fever vaccine. The conserved cysteine and the conserved F or W are not part of the CDR3 here.

v_call cdr3_aa
TRBV5-1 ASRRGQSTYGYT
TRBV2 ASSEGGLQETQY
TRBV7-2 ASSSLQGSTDTQY
TRBV6-5 ASSRREGSDTQY
TRBV24-1 ATSDRGAAYNEQF
TRBV5-4 ASSLPRPGTSGDLSTDTQY
TRBV6-1 ASSELGFYNSPLH
TRBV29-1 SVTLAGGPNEQF
TRBV10-1 ASSEGTGSYEQY
TRBV7-9 ASSAPGRRDTQY
TRBV10-3 ASFASDSYEQY
TRBV12-3/TRBV12-4 ASSLSQSDTQY
TRBV7-3 APAGEQF
TRBV12-3/TRBV12-4 ASSFIYNEQF
TRBV13 ASSLGVRSTDTQY
TRBV7-9 ASSVYNQPQH
TRBV20-1 SAGSGGPSDTQY
TRBV9 ASSVGPQGGDTQY
TRBV7-2 ASSPYTKWQY
TRBV2 ASRAGTGTEAF
TRBV29-1 SAGQGASTDTQY
TRBV6-5 ASSKRGRDSPLH
TRBV7-2 ASSLEGVNEQF
TRBV6-1 ASSDRGNDYGYT
TRBV6-5 ASSYSLVTDTQY
TRBV2 ASTVGPNDIQY
TRBV19 ASSILGSVETQY
TRBV5-1 ASGPDRTNTEAF
TRBV7-2 ASSFGGPNTGELF
TRBV5-1 ASSFDRGNQPQH
TRBV3-1 ASSQAPGSTDTQY
TRBV27 ASFSPGGGTNTGELF
TRBV28 ASRTGTNYGYT
TRBV5-1 ASSLATGADEQF
TRBV6-5 ASSYAKRTDTQY
TRBV6-1 ASSVGRSGGASEQY
TRBV4-3 ASSQVGGRLGQGKTGELF
TRBV7-3 ASSLIALARNEQF
TRBV27 ASSWTGDSYNEQF
TRBV7-6 ASSLHELEKLF
TRBV9 ASSATGKDQPQH
TRBV28 ASSLAGSYTGELF
TRBV4-3 ASSQTTGRTEAF
TRBV5-1 ASSLLRGGSEKLF
TRBV3-1 ASSSSTGTGYGGELF